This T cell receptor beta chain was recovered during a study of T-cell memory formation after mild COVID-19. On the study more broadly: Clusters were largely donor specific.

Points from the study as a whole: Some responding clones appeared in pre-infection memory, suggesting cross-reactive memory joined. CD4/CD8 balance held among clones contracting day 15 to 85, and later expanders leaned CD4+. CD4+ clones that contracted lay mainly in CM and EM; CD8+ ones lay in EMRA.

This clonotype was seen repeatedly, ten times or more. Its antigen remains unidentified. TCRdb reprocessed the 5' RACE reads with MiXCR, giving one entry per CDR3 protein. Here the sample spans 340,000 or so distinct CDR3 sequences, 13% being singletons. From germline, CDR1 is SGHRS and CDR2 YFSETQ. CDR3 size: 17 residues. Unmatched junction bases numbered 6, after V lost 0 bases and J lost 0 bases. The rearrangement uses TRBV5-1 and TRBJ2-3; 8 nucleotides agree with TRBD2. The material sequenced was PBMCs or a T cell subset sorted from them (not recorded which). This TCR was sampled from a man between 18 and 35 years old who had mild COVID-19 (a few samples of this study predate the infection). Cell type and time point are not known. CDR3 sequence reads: CASSLGISGKSTDTQYF. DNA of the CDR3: TGCGCCAGCAGCTTGGGGATTAGCGGGAAAAGCACAGATACGCAGTATTTT.